This T cell receptor (beta chain) comes out of a study of regulatory T cells in long-lasting Graves disease. CDR3 regions were amplified by Arm-PCR using iRepertoire HTBI primers to build TCR beta libraries. TCRdb called the multiplex PCR reads again in MiXCR, with one record for every CDR3 protein. The sample lists 350,000 to 450,000 distinct CDR3 sequences, approximately 25% occurring once. This clonotype was counted many times. Its antigen remains unidentified. Sample time point: persistent/refractory GD, antithyroid drugs over 5 years with positive TRAb. The authors made the TCR library using RNA they extracted from PBMCs. Graves' disease diagnosis followed American Thyroid Association guidelines. Xi'an, China, was home to the endocrinology department that provided patients. CDR1 and CDR2 from the germline V gene are DFQATT and SNEGSKA (reference sequence). Germline trimming cut 5 bases from V and 0 bases from J; bases unmatched to any gene: 1. This CDR3 has 12 residues.

Findings and caveats of the study: Having only a small sample size may have limited accuracy.

This chain connects TRBV20-1 to TRBJ2-7; 7 nucleotides agree with TRBD1. The sequence was obtained from a woman between 40 and 50 years old with Graves disease. The source was peripheral blood mononuclear cells (PBMCs), collected when the disease was refractory, from a patient treated with antithyroid drugs. The CDR3 DNA is TGCAGTGCTGGGGACAGCTCCTACGAGCAGTACTTC. As protein: CSAGDSSYEQYF.